The 12 T cell receptor beta chains below all came from one sample that was sequenced in a study of T cell responses to AZD1222 COVID-19 vaccine (dated by TCRdb to the early 2020s). Libraries were prepared through the immunoSEQ multiplex PCR assay. TCRdb re-hosts the immuneACCESS table, in-frame sequences only. Its copies lack some clones; in the studies checked, an unresolved V gene accounts for under half of them, and the cause for the rest is not known. In this sample the table shows 100,000 to 130,000 clones, 92% of which occur a single time. The ten most abundant clones make up 8.5% to 10% of the sample. The sample's time point label, in plain terms: about 28 days (+/-7) after the second vaccine dose. This specimen was peripheral blood, taken 28 days after the second AZD1222 dose. The receptor source for this set is an adult who received the AZD1222 COVID-19 vaccine.

This clone was observed a few times. The chain is built from TRBV21-1 and TRBJ1-6. TRBV21-1 is termed a pseudogene. There are 13 residues in the CDR3. The CDR3 DNA sequence: TGTGCCAGCAGCAAAGAGACTAATTCACCCCTCCACTTT. This codes for CASSKETNSPLHF.

The genes are TRBV18 and TRBJ2-7; TRBD1 aligns across 9 bases. This CDR3 contains 15 residues. Germline CDR1 and CDR2: KGHSH and LQKENI. J lost 3 bases, V lost 2 bases, and 5 bases had no gene match. The CDR3 sequence: CASSPGTGRIYEQYF. CDR3 sequence (DNA): TGTGCCAGCTCACCAGGGACAGGGAGAATCTACGAGCAGTACTTC. Using reference TRBV18 and TRBJ2-7 for the parts outside the CDR3, the full variable domain is NAGVMQNPRHLVRRRGQEARLRCSPMKGHSHVYWYRQLPEEGLKFMVYLQKENIIDESGMPKERFSAEFPKEGPSILRIQQVVRGDSAAYFCASSPGTGRIYEQYFGPGTRLTVT.

The CDR3: CASASSTGGPFF. In DNA, the CDR3 is TGTGCCAGCGCGTCCTCGACTGGAGGGCCTTTCTTT. This chain joins TRBV12-3 or TRBV12-4 and TRBJ1-1; D call uncertain. This CDR3 is built from 12 residues. V was shortened by 8 bases and J by 12 bases, with 19 bases between the two germline ends.

The chain links TRBV7-8 to TRBJ2-1; 7 bases are shared with TRBD1. CDR3 size: 15 residues. With V trimmed by 0 bases and J by 16 bases, 15 bases remained unmatched. Germline CDR1 is SGHVS and CDR2 is FQNEAQ. CDR3 nucleotides: TGTGCCAGCAGCTTAGCGACTGCCACAGGGGCCCGCCCCTTCTTC. Its translation is CASSLATATGARPFF.

The chain employs TRBV7-9 and TRBJ1-2; D gene ambiguous. Germline values: CDR1 SEHNR, CDR2 FQNEAQ (reference sequence). Trimming left V 5 bases short and J 11 bases short, with 9 bases between. The CDR3 sequence is 10 residues long. The CDR3 loop is CASSEVIYTF. The DNA for the CDR3 is TGTGCCAGCAGCGAAGTAATTTACACCTTC.

The rearrangement joins TRBV27 to TRBJ2-7; D ambiguous. The germline V gene encodes CDR1 MNHEY and CDR2 SMNVEV (reference sequence). The CDR3 is 14 amino acids. V lost 3 bases and J 0 bases, leaving 9 bases between the germline ends. The CDR3 DNA is TGTGCCAGCAGTTTTAGAGTATTCTCCTACGAGCAGTACTTC. It specifies CASSFRVFSYEQYF.

The J gene is TRBJ1-4, the V gene TRBV7-3; D is uncertain. The germline CDR1 and CDR2 sequences are SGHTA and FQGTGA. The CDR3 runs 15 residues. Trimming left V 0 bases short and J 3 bases short, with 8 bases between. The CDR3 DNA follows: TGTGCCAGCAGCTTAACGGGGAGCGCTAATGAAAAACTGTTTTTT. Translating it yields CASSLTGSANEKLFF.

The chain links TRBV9 to TRBJ2-1; 10 bases are a match to TRBD2. CDR1 SGDLS and CDR2 YYNGEE come from the germline V gene. V dropped 3 bases and J dropped 8; count of bases not matched to a gene: 14. The CDR3 runs to 17 residues. CDR3 amino acids: CASSARLSGGHLDEQFF. Here the CDR3 DNA reads TGTGCCAGCAGCGCCCGACTTAGCGGGGGGCATCTTGATGAGCAGTTCTTC.

This sequence joins TRBV7-2 and TRBJ2-2, with D unresolved. The V end was cut by 5 bases, the J end by 8 bases, with 9 bases between. Germline CDR1 and CDR2: SGHTA and FQGNSA. The CDR3 has 12 residues. Here the CDR3 DNA reads TGTGCCAGCAGCCCCCCTCTGGGGGAGCTGTTTTTT. This encodes CASSPPLGELFF.

CDR3 in amino acids: CASSKGAGVGEQYF. The CDR3 DNA reads as TGTGCCAGCAGTAAGGGGGCGGGAGTTGGCGAGCAGTACTTC. The genes are TRBV6-5 and TRBJ2-7; D could derive from TRBD1 or TRBD2 (7 bases each). This CDR3 has 14 amino acids. Germline lookup yields CDR1 MNHEY and CDR2 SVGAGI. V lost 5 bases, J lost 6 bases, and 17 bases lay in between.

The chain couples TRBV7-8 to TRBJ2-1; 10 positions agree with TRBD2. The CDR3 loop spans 15 amino acids. The V gene's germline CDR1 is SGHVS and CDR2 FQNEAQ. J lost 3 bases, V lost 8 bases, and 7 bases had no gene match. The CDR3 DNA sequence: TGTGCCAGCCAATATAGCGGGAGGTTCTACAATGAGCAGTTCTTC. Protein product: CASQYSGRFYNEQFF.

The V and J genes are TRBV14 and TRBJ2-1; D ambiguous. The CDR3 is made up of 12 amino acids. V shed 0 bases and J shed 6 bases, with 3 bases lying between them. The germline V gene has CDR1 SGHDN and CDR2 FVKESK. The CDR3 sequence: CASSQESNEQFF. The DNA of the CDR3 is TGTGCCAGCAGCCAAGAGTCCAATGAGCAGTTCTTC.